This T cell receptor (beta chain) comes out of a study of blood T cell repertoires in COVID-19. Study-wide context: Sites in the United States, Italy and Spain provided acute and convalescent COVID-19 samples. PBMCs, B-cell-depleted T cells, or T cells provided the cDNA or gDNA that made up the material.

In the original analysis: The assay estimated nucleated cells by amplifying reference gene primers. Libraries were prepared by immunoSEQ multiplex PCR; TCRdb keeps only in-frame clonotypes and omits some of them. That table is the source of V, J and clone size, and D and trimming were worked out from the DNA. The sample holds more than 250,000 clones, more than 85% seen once. Between the trimmed V and J ends, which lost 0 bases and 7 bases, there was a span of 10 bases. The CDR3 consists of 14 residues. The V gene's germline CDR1 is SGHRS and CDR2 YFSETQ. This chain joins TRBV5-1 and TRBJ1-4; possibly TRBD1 for D (5 bases). This sequence was found in a man younger than 35 with active or convalescent COVID-19. Sequenced: peripheral blood. This CDR3 is CASSLVNGGEKLFF. The DNA for the CDR3 is TGCGCCAGCAGCTTGGTGAACGGGGGTGAAAAACTGTTTTTT.